This entry describes one TCR beta chain. Its antigen remains unidentified. This entry belongs to a study of cytomegalovirus exposure and HLA in healthy donors. Between the trimmed V and J ends, which lost 1 base and 1 base, there was a span of 11 bases. CDR1 is SEHNR, CDR2 FQNEAQ, per germline (reference sequence). The CDR3 sequence is 16 residues long. The validation cohort, a group of 100 to 150 subjects, included the donors and was separate from the approximately 650-subject first cohort. This table comes from immunoSEQ multiplex PCR, and its TCRdb copy is limited to in-frame clones, with some not included. The sample has about 140,000 clones, 70% to 90% seen once. Study conclusions and caveats: The tendency of first-cohort TCR clusters to co-occur in the approximately 120 validation repertoires was identified by a subsequent analysis. Listed as cytomegalovirus-associated were approximately 160 TCR beta chains. Published work reported that the classifier diagnosed cytomegalovirus status with high specificity and sensitivity.

Sequenced sample: PBMCs. The sequence was collected from a man between 18 and 29 years old in good health and CMV-seropositive. The V and J genes are TRBV7-9 and TRBJ1-5; no firm D call. The CDR3 DNA reads as TGTGCCAGCAGCTTAGGGGCCTCTGGCAGCAATCAGCCCCAGCATTTT. It yields the protein CASSLGASGSNQPQHF. Variable domain in full (rest from reference TRBV7-9 and TRBJ1-5): DTGVSQNPRHKITKRGQNVTFRCDPISEHNRLYWYRQTLGQGPEFLTYFQNEAQLEKSRLLSDRFSAERPKGSFSTLEIQRTEQGDSAMYLCASSLGASGSNQPQHFGDGTRLSIL.